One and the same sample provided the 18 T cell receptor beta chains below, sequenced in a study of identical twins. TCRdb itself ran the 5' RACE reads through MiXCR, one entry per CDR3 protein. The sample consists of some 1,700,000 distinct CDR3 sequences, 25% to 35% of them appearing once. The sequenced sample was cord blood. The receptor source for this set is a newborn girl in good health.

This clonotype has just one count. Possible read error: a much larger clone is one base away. The chain's CDR3 is CASSQDDRGYQETQFF. The DNA for the CDR3 is TGTGCCAGCAGCCAAGATGACAGGGGGTACCAAGAGACCCAGTTCTTC. V is TRBV4-2 and J is TRBJ2-5; 9 bases align to TRBD1. The J call may be mistaken, given a closer DNA end match to TRBJ2-1. Looked up from germline, CDR1 is LGHNA and CDR2 is YNFKEQ. The CDR3 consists of 16 residues.

The CDR3 loop reads CASSPSGTSGRYNEQFF. Here the CDR3 DNA reads TGTGCCAGCAGTCCCTCCGGGACTAGCGGGAGGTACAATGAGCAGTTCTTC. V is TRBV27 and J is TRBJ2-1; 15 bases fit TRBD2. CDR1 MNHEY and CDR2 SMNVEV come from the germline V gene (reference sequence). Trimming removed 5 bases from V and 4 bases from J; junction bases left unmatched: 6. This CDR3 region has 17 residues.

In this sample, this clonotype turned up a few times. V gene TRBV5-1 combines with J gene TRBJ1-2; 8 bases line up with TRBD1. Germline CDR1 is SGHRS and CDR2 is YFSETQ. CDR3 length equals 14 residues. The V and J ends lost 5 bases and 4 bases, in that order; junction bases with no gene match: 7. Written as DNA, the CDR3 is TGCGCCAGCAGGCCGACAGGGGTTAGCTATGGCTACACCTTC. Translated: CASRPTGVSYGYTF.

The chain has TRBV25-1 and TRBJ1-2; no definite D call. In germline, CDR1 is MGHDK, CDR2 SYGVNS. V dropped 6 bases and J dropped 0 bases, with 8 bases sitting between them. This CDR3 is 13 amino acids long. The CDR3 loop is CASSMAANYGYTF. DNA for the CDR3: TGTGCCAGCAGCATGGCAGCTAACTATGGCTACACCTTC.

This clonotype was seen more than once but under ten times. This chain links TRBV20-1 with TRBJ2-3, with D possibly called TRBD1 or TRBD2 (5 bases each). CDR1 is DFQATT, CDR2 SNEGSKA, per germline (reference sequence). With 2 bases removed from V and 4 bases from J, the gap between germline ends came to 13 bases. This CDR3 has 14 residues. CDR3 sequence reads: CSARPGPSADTQYF. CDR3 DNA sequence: TGCAGTGCTAGACCGGGACCGTCAGCAGATACGCAGTATTTT.

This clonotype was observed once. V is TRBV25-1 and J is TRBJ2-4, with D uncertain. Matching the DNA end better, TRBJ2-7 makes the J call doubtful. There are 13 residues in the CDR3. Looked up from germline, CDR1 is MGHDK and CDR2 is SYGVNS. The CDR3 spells CASSERQSHEQYF. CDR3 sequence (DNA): TGTGCCAGCAGTGAACGTCAGTCCCACGAGCAGTACTTC.

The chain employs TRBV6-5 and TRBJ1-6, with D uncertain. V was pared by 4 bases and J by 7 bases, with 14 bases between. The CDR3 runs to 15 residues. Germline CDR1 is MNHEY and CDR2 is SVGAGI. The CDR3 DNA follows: TGTGCCAGCAGTTCGGCCGGCGCCGTCAATTCACCCCTCCACTTT. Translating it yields CASSSAGAVNSPLHF.

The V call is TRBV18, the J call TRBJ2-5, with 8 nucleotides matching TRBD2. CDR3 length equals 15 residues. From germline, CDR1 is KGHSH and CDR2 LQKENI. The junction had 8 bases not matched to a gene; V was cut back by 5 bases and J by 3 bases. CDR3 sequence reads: CASSTRLARKETQYF. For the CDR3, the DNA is TGTGCCAGCTCAACGAGACTAGCGAGAAAAGAGACCCAGTACTTC.

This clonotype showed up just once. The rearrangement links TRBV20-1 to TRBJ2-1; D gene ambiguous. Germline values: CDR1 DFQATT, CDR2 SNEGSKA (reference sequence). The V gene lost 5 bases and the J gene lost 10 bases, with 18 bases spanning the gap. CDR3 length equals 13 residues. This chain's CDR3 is CSAGSTSSYEQFF. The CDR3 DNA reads TGCAGTGCTGGATCTACGTCCTCCTACGAGCAGTTCTTC.

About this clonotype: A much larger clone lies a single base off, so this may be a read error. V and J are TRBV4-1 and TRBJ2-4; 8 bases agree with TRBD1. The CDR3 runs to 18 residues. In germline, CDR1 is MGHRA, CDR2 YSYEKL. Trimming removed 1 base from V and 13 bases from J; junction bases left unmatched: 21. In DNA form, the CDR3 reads TGCGCCAGCAGCCAAGTAGGGTTCACCAGGGGACAGGAGCTTGAGCAGTACTTC. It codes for CASSQVGFTRGQELEQYF.

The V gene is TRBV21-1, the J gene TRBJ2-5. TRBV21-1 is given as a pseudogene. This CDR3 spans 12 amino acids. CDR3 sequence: CASSNGQETQYF. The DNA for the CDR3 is TGTGCCAGCAGCAATGGTCAAGAGACCCAGTACTTC.

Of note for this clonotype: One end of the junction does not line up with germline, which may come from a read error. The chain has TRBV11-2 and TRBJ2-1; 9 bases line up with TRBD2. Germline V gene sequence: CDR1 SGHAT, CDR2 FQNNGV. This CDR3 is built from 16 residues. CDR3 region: CASSLQTSGLYSEQFF. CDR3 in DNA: TGTGCCAGCAGCTTACAAACTAGCGGGCTCTACAGTGAGCAGTTCTTC.

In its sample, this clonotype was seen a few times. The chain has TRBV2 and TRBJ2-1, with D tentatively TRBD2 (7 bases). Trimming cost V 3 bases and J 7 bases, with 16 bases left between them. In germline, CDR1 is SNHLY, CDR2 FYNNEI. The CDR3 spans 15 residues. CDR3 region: CASSDGGGGPNEQFF. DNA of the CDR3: TGTGCCAGCAGTGATGGAGGGGGAGGGCCGAATGAGCAGTTCTTC. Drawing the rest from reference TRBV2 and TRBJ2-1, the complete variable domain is EPEVTQTPSHQVTQMGQEVILRCVPISNHLYFYWYRQILGQKVEFLVSFYNNEISEKSEIFDDQFSVERPDGSNFTLKIRSTKLEDSAMYFCASSDGGGGPNEQFFGPGTRLTVL.

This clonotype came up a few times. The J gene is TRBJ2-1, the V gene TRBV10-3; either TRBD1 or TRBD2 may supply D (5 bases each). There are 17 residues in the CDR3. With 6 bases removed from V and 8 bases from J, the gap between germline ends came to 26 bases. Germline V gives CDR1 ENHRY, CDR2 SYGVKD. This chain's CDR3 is CAIRAGRFLWDGDEQFF. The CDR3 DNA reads TGTGCCATCAGGGCAGGCCGGTTTTTGTGGGACGGGGATGAGCAGTTCTTC.

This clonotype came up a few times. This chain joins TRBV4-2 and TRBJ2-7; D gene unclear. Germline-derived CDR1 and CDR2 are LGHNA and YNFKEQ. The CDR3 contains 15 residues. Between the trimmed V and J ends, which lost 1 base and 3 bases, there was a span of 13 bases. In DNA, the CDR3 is TGTGCCAGCAGCCAAGTGGTAGAGGTCGGCTACGAGCAGTACTTC. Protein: CASSQVVEVGYEQYF.

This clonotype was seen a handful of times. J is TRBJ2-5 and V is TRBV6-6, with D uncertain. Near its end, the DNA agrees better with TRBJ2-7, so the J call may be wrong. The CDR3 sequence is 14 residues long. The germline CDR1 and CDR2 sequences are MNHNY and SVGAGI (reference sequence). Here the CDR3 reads CASSYSGITYEQYF. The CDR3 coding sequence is TGTGCCAGCAGTTACTCGGGGATCACCTACGAGCAGTACTTC.

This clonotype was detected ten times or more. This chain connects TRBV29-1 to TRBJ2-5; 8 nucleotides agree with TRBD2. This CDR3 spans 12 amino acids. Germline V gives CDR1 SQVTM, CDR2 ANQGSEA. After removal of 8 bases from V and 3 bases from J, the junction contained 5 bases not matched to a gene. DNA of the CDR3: TGCAGCACGGGACTAGTCAAAGAGACCCAGTACTTC. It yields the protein CSTGLVKETQYF.

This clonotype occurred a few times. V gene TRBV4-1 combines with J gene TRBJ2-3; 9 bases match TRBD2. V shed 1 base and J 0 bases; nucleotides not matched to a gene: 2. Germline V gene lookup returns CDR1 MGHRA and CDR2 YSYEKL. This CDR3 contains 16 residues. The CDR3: CASSQGTSASTDTQYF. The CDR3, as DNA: TGCGCCAGCAGCCAAGGGACTAGCGCCAGCACAGATACGCAGTATTTT.